This T cell receptor (beta chain) comes out of a study of OX40 agonist ivuxolimab in advanced cancers. Study-level points and caveats: On average, CD8+ T cells had more expanded clones than CD4+. Some of the lowest clonal expansion was seen in partial responders at 0.1-3.0 mg/kg. At doses 0.1 to 3.0 mg/kg, CD4+ and CD8+ clones expanded.

Measured with immunoSEQ multiplex PCR; TCRdb has only the in-frame clones, and not every one. The table has approximately 74,000 clones, around 80% seen once. Trimming removed 1 base at V and 3 bases at J, with 13 bases between. Germline V gene lookup returns CDR1 SGHDN and CDR2 FVKESK. The CDR3 runs 15 residues. Turning to this clone: Its target is not known.

This sequence was found in an adult with an advanced solid tumor such as melanoma, head and neck, liver or kidney cancer. Sequencing used CD4+ or CD8+ T cells sorted from blood, obtained in a trial of the OX40 agonist ivuxolimab. The chain joins TRBV14 to TRBJ2-7, with D tentatively TRBD1 (6 bases). CDR3 amino acids: CASSQVLGAGYEQYF. The CDR3 coding sequence is TGTGCCAGCAGCCAAGTTCTGGGGGCAGGCTACGAGCAGTACTTC.